Below are 19 T cell receptor beta chains sequenced from a single sample in a study of T cell changes during pregnancy in multiple sclerosis. Assay used: immunoSEQ multiplex PCR; TCRdb lists only in-frame clones, some missing. This sample has 50,000 or so clones, with around 95% found just once. This specimen consisted of CD8+ T cells from peripheral blood mononuclear cells, obtained after pregnancy. These receptor sequences come from a female donor with multiple sclerosis, enrolled in a pregnancy study.

This clone was seen a few times. The V and J genes are TRBV4-1 and TRBJ2-7, with a tentative D call TRBD2 (5 bases). In germline, CDR1 is MGHRA, CDR2 YSYEKL. The CDR3 contains 14 residues. Deletions cut 2 bases from V and 1 base from J, with 9 bases between. CDR3 region: CASSQTEVSYEQYF. CDR3 DNA sequence: TGCGCCAGCAGCCAAACGGAGGTTTCCTACGAGCAGTACTTC.

This clone was observed once. The J gene is TRBJ2-1, the V gene TRBV7-9; possible D gene TRBD1, 6 bases. In germline, CDR1 is SEHNR, CDR2 FQNEAQ (reference sequence). The V and J ends lost 5 bases and 6 bases respectively, with 20 bases between them. The CDR3 runs 16 residues. CDR3 sequence (DNA): TGTGCCAGCAGCGACCACCAGGGGCCGGGTAGCAATGAGCAGTTCTTC. It yields the protein CASSDHQGPGSNEQFF.

DNA of the CDR3: TGTGCCAGCAGTGCTTCAGATAATTCACCCCTCCACTTT. This encodes CASSASDNSPLHF. This sequence joins TRBV25-1 and TRBJ1-6; D not certain. The V and J ends lost 4 bases and 5 bases respectively, with 6 bases between them. Germline CDR1 is MGHDK and CDR2 is SYGVNS. The CDR3 runs 13 residues.

The gene calls are TRBV9 and TRBJ2-2, with 16 positions matching TRBD2. From germline, CDR1 is SGDLS and CDR2 YYNGEE. The CDR3 extends over 19 amino acids. Unmatched junction bases numbered 5, after V lost 0 bases and J lost 3 bases. Here the CDR3 DNA reads TGTGCCAGCAGCGTAGGGGGGACTAGCGGGAGGGAGGACACCGGGGAGCTGTTTTTT. This encodes CASSVGGTSGREDTGELFF.

In this sample, this clone turned up once. This chain connects TRBV9 to TRBJ2-1; D is uncertain. Germline V gene sequence: CDR1 SGDLS, CDR2 YYNGEE. V was trimmed by 4 bases and J by 2 bases, leaving 4 bases between them. The CDR3 length is 12 residues. In DNA, the CDR3 is TGTGCCAGCAGCCGGGCCTACAATGAGCAGTTCTTC. This encodes CASSRAYNEQFF.

This chain connects TRBV10-1 to TRBJ2-2; D not certain. Germline V CDR1 and CDR2: WNHNN, SYGVQD (reference sequence). The ends were cut back, 6 bases at V and 6 bases at J, with 8 bases in the middle. The length of the CDR3 is 12 residues. In DNA, the CDR3 is TGCGCCAGCAGCTATGGTGCCGGGGAGCTGTTTTTT. Translation gives CASSYGAGELFF.

The chain combines TRBV7-2 with TRBJ2-2; weak D call: TRBD2 (6 bases). The CDR3 covers 16 residues. The V gene's germline CDR1 is SGHTA and CDR2 FQGNSA. V dropped 5 bases and J dropped 4 bases, with 17 bases sitting between them. The CDR3 protein is CASSLPRGGGTGELFF. In DNA, the CDR3 is TGTGCCAGCAGCCTCCCCCGTGGGGGAGGCACCGGGGAGCTGTTTTTT. The whole variable domain, filled in from reference TRBV7-2 and TRBJ2-2, reads GAGVSQSPSNKVTEKGKDVELRCDPISGHTALYWYRQSLGQGLEFLIYFQGNSAPDKSGLPSDRFSAERTGGSVSTLTIQRTQQEDSAVYLCASSLPRGGGTGELFFGEGSRLTVL.

The chain recombines TRBV27 with TRBJ1-1; D remains ambiguous. The length of the CDR3 is 15 residues. Germline V gene sequence: CDR1 MNHEY, CDR2 SMNVEV (reference sequence). Trimming took 2 bases from V and 3 from J, leaving 13 bases between them. The CDR3 DNA is TGTGCCAGCAGTTTACGGGGAATGAGGGACACTGAAGCTTTCTTT. It encodes CASSLRGMRDTEAFF.

This clone was counted a single time. The J gene is TRBJ2-3, the V gene TRBV2; 8 bases agree with TRBD1. The germline V gene has CDR1 SNHLY and CDR2 FYNNEI. V lost 4 bases to trimming and J lost 1 base; unmatched junction nucleotides: 10. The length of the CDR3 is 17 residues. In DNA form, the CDR3 reads TGTGCCAGCAGTGCTCAGGACAGGGCGGTCGGCACAGATACGCAGTATTTT. Residues: CASSAQDRAVGTDTQYF.

The rearrangement joins TRBV28 to TRBJ2-7; 10 positions match TRBD1. CDR1 and CDR2 from the germline V gene are MDHEN and SYDVKM. V lost 5 bases and J lost 4; bases outside the gene matches: 5. CDR3 length: 14 residues. The DNA for the CDR3 is TGTGCCAGCAGTCACCGGGACAGGGGTTACGAGCAGTACTTC. It encodes CASSHRDRGYEQYF.

V usage is TRBV19 and J usage is TRBJ1-1; D gene uncertain. This CDR3 is 14 amino acids long. Germline V gene lookup returns CDR1 LNHDA and CDR2 SQIVND (reference sequence). V gave up 2 bases and J gave up 6 bases, with 13 bases separating them. The CDR3 is CASSITVGSPEAFF. The CDR3 coding sequence is TGTGCCAGTAGTATAACAGTCGGATCCCCTGAAGCTTTCTTT.

The CDR3 sequence: CASSEAGALNEQFF. Written as DNA, the CDR3 is TGTGCCAGCAGTGAGGCGGGAGCTCTAAATGAGCAGTTCTTC. The V and J genes are TRBV6-1 and TRBJ2-1, with 7 bases identical to TRBD2. V was pared by 3 bases and J by 7 bases, with 6 bases of the junction left unmatched. Germline values: CDR1 MNHNS, CDR2 SASEGT. The CDR3 is 14 residues long.

The chain uses TRBV4-1 and TRBJ2-7; 12 bases map to TRBD2. With 3 bases clipped from V and 3 bases from J, the junction kept 6 bases outside the gene matches. The germline V gene has CDR1 MGHRA and CDR2 YSYEKL. CDR3 length: 16 residues. Written as DNA, the CDR3 is TGCGCCAGCAGCCACTCGACTAGCGGGAGAGGCTACGAGCAGTACTTC. This gives the protein CASSHSTSGRGYEQYF.

V gene TRBV9 combines with J gene TRBJ2-3; 7 bases match TRBD2. With V trimmed by 3 bases and J by 2 bases, 6 bases remained unmatched. This CDR3 contains 15 residues. Germline-derived CDR1 and CDR2 are SGDLS and YYNGEE. The CDR3: CASSARDYLTDTQYF. The DNA for the CDR3 is TGTGCCAGCAGCGCCCGGGACTACCTCACAGATACGCAGTATTTT.

The V gene is TRBV29-1, the J gene TRBJ2-7; D call uncertain. The CDR3 covers 12 residues. The V gene lost 0 bases and the J gene lost 2 bases, with 5 bases spanning the gap. The germline V gene has CDR1 SQVTM and CDR2 ANQGSEA. CDR3 coding DNA: TGCAGCGTTGAAGATGTTACCTACGAGCAGTACTTC. This gives the protein CSVEDVTYEQYF.

The gene calls are TRBV5-4 and TRBJ2-3; D is perhaps TRBD1 (6 bases). V was clipped by 4 bases and J by 0 bases, with 12 bases between them. The V gene's germline CDR1 is SGHNT and CDR2 YYREEE (reference sequence). The length of the CDR3 is 15 residues. DNA of the CDR3: TGTGCCAGCAGCATACCCGGGACAAGCACAGATACGCAGTATTTT. Protein: CASSIPGTSTDTQYF.

The V gene is TRBV19, the J gene TRBJ1-2; no reliable D call. Germline V gives CDR1 LNHDA, CDR2 SQIVND (reference sequence). CDR3 length: 15 amino acids. The V end was cut by 3 bases, the J end by 2 bases, with 13 bases between. As DNA, the CDR3 is TGTGCCAGTAGTATCAGTACAGACCTCAACTATGGCTACACCTTC. This translates into CASSISTDLNYGYTF.

The chain employs TRBV5-4 and TRBJ2-1, with a tentative D call TRBD1 (6 bases). With 0 bases removed from V and 14 bases from J, the gap between germline ends came to 15 bases. The germline V gene has CDR1 SGHNT and CDR2 YYREEE (reference sequence). The CDR3 contains 13 residues. In DNA form, the CDR3 reads TGTGCCAGCAGCTTGGCTGCCACAGGGCCCAAGTTCTTC. Its protein product is CASSLAATGPKFF.

V usage is TRBV6-5 and J usage is TRBJ1-5; D gene ambiguous. Germline V lookup: CDR1 MNHEY, CDR2 SVGAGI. The length of the CDR3 is 14 residues. With 0 bases removed from V and 1 base from J, the gap between germline ends came to 4 bases. For the CDR3, the DNA is TGTGCCAGCAGTTACTCGAGCAGCAATCAGCCCCAGCATTTT. Translating gives CASSYSSSNQPQHF.